The source of this T cell receptor (beta chain) is a study of blood T cell repertoires in COVID-19. Study at large: The analysed material was cDNA or gDNA that came from T cells, B-cell-depleted T cells, or PBMCs.

The CDR3 spans 15 residues. With 3 bases removed from V and 4 bases from J, the gap between germline ends came to 14 bases. The germline V gene has CDR1 SGHNT and CDR2 YYREEE (reference sequence). Patients from Seattle were sampled longitudinally, starting during active infection. Sequencing used immunoSEQ multiplex PCR; TCRdb keeps in-frame clones, though not all of them. The sample lists some 50,000 clones, approximately 95% occurring once. This clonotype was sampled from a man between 60 and 75 years old with COVID-19, enrolled during active disease. Sequenced material: peripheral blood. This rearrangement joins TRBV5-4 to TRBJ1-5, with D possibly being TRBD1 (6 bases). The CDR3 region is CASSSSRDKNQPQHF. DNA for the CDR3: TGTGCCAGCAGCTCTAGCCGGGACAAAAATCAGCCCCAGCATTTT.